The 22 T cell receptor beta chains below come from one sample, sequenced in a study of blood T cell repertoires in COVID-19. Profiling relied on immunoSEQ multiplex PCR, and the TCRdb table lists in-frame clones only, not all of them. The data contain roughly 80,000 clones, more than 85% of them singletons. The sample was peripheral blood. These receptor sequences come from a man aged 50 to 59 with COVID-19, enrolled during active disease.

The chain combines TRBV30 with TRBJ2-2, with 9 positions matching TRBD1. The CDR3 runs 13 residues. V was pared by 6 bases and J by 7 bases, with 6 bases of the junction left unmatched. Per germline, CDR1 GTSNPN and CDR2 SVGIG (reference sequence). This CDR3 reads CACRGQGSGELFF. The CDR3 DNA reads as TGTGCCTGTCGGGGACAGGGCAGCGGGGAGCTGTTTTTT.

CDR3 loop: CASTARGVGKEQFF. CDR3 nucleotide sequence: TGTGCCAGCACAGCTAGGGGCGTTGGGAAGGAGCAGTTCTTC. The chain employs TRBV14 and TRBJ2-1, with a weak D call TRBD1 (5 bases). The CDR3 spans 14 residues. V was pared by 7 bases and J by 10 bases, with 20 bases between. Germline V gives CDR1 SGHDN, CDR2 FVKESK.

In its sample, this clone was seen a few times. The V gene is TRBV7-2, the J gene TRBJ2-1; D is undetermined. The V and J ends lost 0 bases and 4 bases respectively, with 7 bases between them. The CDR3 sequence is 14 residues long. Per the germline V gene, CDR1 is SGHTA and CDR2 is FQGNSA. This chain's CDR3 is CASSLAPGYNEQFF. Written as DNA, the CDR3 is TGTGCCAGCAGCTTAGCGCCCGGGTACAATGAGCAGTTCTTC.

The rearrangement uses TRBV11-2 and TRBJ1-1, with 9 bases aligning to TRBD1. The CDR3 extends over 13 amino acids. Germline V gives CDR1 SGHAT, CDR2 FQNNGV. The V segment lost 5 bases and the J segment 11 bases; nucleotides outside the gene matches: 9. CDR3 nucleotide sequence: TGTGCCAGCAGCCTCACAGGGGGCGGTGAGGCTTTCTTT. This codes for CASSLTGGGEAFF.

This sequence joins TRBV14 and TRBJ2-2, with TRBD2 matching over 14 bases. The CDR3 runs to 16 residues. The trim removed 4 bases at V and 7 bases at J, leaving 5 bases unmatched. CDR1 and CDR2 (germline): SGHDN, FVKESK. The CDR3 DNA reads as TGTGCCAGCAGCCCCCTGGGACTAGCGGGAGTCGGGGAGCTGTTTTTT. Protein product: CASSPLGLAGVGELFF.

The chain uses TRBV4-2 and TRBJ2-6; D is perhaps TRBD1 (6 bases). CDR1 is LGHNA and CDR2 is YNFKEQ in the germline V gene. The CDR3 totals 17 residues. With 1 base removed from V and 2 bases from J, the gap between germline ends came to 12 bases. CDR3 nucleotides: TGTGCCAGCAGCCAAGTTGGCGCAGGGGCTGGGGCCAACGTCCTGACTTTC. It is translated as CASSQVGAGAGANVLTF.

CDR3 nucleotide sequence: TGTGCCAGCAGCTTCAGGGGGCAGAACACTGAAGCTTTCTTT. It codes for CASSFRGQNTEAFF. This chain uses TRBV7-9 with TRBJ1-1; 8 positions match TRBD1. Trimming at V came to 3 bases and at J to 1 base, leaving 1 base not matched to a gene. Germline CDR1 SEHNR, CDR2 FQNEAQ (reference sequence). The CDR3 runs 14 residues.

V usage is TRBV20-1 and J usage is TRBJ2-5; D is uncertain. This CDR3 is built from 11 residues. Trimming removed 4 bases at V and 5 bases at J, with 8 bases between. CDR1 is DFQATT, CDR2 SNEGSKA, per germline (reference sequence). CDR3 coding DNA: TGCAGTGCTAAACTTGGTGAGACCCAGTACTTC. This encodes CSAKLGETQYF.

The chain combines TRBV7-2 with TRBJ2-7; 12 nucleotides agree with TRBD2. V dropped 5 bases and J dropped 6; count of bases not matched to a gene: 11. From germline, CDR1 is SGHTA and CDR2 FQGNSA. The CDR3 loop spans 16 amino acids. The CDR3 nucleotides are TGTGCCAGCAGCCTGCGGACTAGCGGGATACCTGTCGAGCAGTACTTC. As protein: CASSLRTSGIPVEQYF. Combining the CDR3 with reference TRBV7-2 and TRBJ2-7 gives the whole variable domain GAGVSQSPSNKVTEKGKDVELRCDPISGHTALYWYRQSLGQGLEFLIYFQGNSAPDKSGLPSDRFSAERTGGSVSTLTIQRTQQEDSAVYLCASSLRTSGIPVEQYFGPGTRLTVT.

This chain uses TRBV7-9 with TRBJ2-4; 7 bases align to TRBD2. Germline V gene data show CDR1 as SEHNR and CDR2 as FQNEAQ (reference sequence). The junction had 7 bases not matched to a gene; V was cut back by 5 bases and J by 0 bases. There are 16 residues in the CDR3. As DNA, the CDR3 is TGTGCCAGCAGCAACGGACTAGTTGTAGCCAAAAACATTCAGTACTTC. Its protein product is CASSNGLVVAKNIQYF.

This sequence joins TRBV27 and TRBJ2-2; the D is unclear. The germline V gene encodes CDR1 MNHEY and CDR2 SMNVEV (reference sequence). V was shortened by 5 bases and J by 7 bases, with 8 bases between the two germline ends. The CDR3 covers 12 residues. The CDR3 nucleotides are TGTGCCAGCAGTCCCAGGTTCGGGGAGCTGTTTTTT. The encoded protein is CASSPRFGELFF.

This CDR3 is CASSQGQGNNSPLHF. In DNA form, the CDR3 reads TGTGCCAGCAGCCAGGGACAGGGGAACAATTCACCCCTCCACTTT. The chain carries TRBV7-8 and TRBJ1-6; TRBD1 agrees at 10 bases. CDR3 size: 15 residues. Germline CDR1 and CDR2: SGHVS and FQNEAQ. V lost 5 bases and J lost 7; bases outside the gene matches: 5.

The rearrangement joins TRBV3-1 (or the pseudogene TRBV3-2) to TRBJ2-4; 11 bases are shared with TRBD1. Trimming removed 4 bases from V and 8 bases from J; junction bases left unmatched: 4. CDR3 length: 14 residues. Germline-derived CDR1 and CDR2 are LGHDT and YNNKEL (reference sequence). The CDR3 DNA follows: TGTGCCAGCAGCCGGGGACAGGGGGTGGACATTCAGTACTTC. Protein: CASSRGQGVDIQYF.

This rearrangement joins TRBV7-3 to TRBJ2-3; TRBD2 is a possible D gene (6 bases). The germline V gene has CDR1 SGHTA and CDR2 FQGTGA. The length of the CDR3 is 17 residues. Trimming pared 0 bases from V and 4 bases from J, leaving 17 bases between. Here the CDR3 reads CASSLTVGGVSADTQYF. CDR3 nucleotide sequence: TGTGCCAGCAGCTTAACGGTGGGAGGAGTAAGCGCAGATACGCAGTATTTT. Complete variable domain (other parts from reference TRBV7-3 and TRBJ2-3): GAGVSQTPSNKVTEKGKYVELRCDPISGHTALYWYRQSLGQGPEFLIYFQGTGAADDSGLPNDRFFAVRPEGSVSTLKIQRTERGDSAVYLCASSLTVGGVSADTQYFGPGTRLTVL.

The CDR3 sequence is CASSLGLAGFPGELFF. The CDR3 region has the DNA TGCGCCAGCAGCTTGGGGCTAGCGGGATTCCCCGGGGAGCTGTTTTTT. The chain links TRBV5-1 to TRBJ2-2, with TRBD2 identical over 9 bases. Germline V gene data show CDR1 as SGHRS and CDR2 as YFSETQ. The CDR3 length is 16 residues. J was trimmed by 6 bases and V by 0 bases; bases with no gene match: 6.

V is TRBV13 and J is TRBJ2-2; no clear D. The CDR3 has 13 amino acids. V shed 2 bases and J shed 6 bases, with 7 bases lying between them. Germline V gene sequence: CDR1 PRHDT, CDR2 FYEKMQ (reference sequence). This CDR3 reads CASSLTRAGELFF. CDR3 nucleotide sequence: TGTGCCAGCAGCTTAACCCGGGCCGGGGAGCTGTTTTTT.

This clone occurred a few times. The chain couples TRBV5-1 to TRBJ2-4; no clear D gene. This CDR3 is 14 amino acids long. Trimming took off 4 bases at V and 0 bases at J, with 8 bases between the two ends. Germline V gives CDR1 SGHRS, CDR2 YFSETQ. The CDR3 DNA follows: TGCGCCAGCAGCGAGTCTCTAGCCAAAAACATTCAGTACTTC. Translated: CASSESLAKNIQYF.

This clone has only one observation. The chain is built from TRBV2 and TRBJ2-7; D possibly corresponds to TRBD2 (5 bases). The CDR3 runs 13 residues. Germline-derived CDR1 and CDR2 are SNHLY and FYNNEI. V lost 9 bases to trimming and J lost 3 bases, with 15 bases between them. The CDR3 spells CASKNRRDYEQYV. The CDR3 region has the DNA TGTGCCAGTAAAAACCGCCGGGACTACGAGCAGTACGTC.

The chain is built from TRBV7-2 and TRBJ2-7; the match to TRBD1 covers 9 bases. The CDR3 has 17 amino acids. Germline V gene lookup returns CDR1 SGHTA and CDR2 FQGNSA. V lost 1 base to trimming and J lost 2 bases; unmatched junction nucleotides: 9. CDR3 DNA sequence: TGTGCCAGCAGCTTAGGTGTTGGGTGGGACAGGGCCTACGAGCAGTACTTC. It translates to CASSLGVGWDRAYEQYF.

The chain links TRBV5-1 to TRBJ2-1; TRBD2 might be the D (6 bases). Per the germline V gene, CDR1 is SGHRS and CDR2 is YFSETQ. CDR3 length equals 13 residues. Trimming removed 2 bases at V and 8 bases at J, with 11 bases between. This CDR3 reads CASSLSSVDEQFF. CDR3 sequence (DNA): TGCGCCAGCAGCTTATCTAGCGTCGATGAGCAGTTCTTC.

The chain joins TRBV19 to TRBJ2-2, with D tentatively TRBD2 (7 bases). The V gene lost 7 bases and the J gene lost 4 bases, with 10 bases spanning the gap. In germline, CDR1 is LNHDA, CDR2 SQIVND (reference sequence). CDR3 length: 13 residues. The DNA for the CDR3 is TGTGCCAGTATAAGGGGGGGCACCGGGGAGCTGTTTTTT. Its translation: CASIRGGTGELFF.

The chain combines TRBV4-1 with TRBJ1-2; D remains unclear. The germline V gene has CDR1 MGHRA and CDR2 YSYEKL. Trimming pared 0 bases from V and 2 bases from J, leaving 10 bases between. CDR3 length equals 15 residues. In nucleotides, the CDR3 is TGCGCCAGCAGCCAAGAAGGCGCGGGGAACTATGGCTACACCTTC. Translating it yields CASSQEGAGNYGYTF.